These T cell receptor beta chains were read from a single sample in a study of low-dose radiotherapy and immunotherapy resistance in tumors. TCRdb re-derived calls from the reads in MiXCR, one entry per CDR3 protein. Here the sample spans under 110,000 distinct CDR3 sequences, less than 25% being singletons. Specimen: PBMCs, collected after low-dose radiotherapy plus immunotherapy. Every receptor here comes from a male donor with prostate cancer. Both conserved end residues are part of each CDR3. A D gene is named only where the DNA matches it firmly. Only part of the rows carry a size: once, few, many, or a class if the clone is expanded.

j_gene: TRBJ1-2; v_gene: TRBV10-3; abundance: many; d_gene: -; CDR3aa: CAISGAGGANYGYTF; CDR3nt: TGTGCCATCAGTGGTGCTGGGGGGGCCAACTATGGCTACACCTTC
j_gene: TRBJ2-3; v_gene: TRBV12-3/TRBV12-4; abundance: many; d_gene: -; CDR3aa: CASSPPQPDTQYF; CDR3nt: TGTGCCAGCAGTCCTCCGCAGCCGGATACGCAGTATTTT
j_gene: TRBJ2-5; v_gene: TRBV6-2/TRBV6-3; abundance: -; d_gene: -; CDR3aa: CASSYRQGWRETQYF; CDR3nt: TGTGCCAGCAGTTACAGGCAGGGTTGGAGAGAGACCCAGTACTTC
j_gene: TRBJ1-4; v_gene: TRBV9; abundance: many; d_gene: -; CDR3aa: CAGGGPRRLLFF; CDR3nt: TGTGCCGGGGGGGGTCCTCGCCGATTACTGTTTTTT
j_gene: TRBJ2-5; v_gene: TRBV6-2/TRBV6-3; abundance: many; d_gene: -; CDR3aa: CASSIPPGGETQYF; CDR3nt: TGTGCCAGCAGTATCCCCCCCGGGGGAGAGACCCAGTACTTC
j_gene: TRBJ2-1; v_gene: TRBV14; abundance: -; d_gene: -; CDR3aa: CASSQFSGDNEQFF; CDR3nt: TGTGCCAGCAGCCAATTTTCTGGGGACAATGAGCAGTTCTTC
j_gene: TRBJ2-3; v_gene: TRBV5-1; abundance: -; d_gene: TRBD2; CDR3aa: CASSLDLSGREDTQYF; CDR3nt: TGCGCCAGCAGCTTGGATCTCAGCGGGAGGGAAGATACGCAGTATTTT
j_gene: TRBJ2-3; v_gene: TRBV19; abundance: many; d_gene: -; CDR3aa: CASSIGGAIPSTDTQYF; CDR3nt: TGTGCCAGTAGTATTGGGGGGGCGATCCCTAGCACAGATACGCAGTATTTT
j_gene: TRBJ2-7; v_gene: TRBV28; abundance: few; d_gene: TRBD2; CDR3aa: CASTSGAGVGYEQYF; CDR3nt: TGTGCCAGCACCTCCGGAGCGGGAGTAGGTTACGAGCAGTACTTC
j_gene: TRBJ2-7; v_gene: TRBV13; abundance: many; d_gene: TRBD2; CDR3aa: CASSLDGGAYEQYF; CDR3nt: TGTGCCAGCAGCTTAGACGGGGGGGCCTACGAGCAGTACTTC
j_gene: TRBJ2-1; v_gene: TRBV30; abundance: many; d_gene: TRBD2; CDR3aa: CAWFSGGANEQFF; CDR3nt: TGTGCCTGGTTTAGCGGGGGGGCAAATGAGCAGTTCTTC
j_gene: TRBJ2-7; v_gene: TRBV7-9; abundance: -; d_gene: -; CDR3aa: CARSLAPKGYEQYF; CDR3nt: TGTGCCAGAAGCTTAGCGCCGAAGGGTTACGAGCAGTACTTC
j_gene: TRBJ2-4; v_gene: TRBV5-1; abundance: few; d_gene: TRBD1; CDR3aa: CASSLEGQGLAKNIQYF; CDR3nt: TGCGCCAGCAGCTTGGAGGGACAGGGATTAGCCAAAAACATTCAGTACTTC
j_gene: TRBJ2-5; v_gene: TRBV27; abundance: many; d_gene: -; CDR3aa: CASRPLGVLETQYF; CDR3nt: TGTGCCAGCAGGCCCCTAGGGGTGCTGGAGACCCAGTACTTC
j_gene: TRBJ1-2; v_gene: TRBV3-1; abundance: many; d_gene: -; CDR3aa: CASSPGQSNYGYTF; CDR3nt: TGTGCCAGCAGCCCCGGACAGAGTAACTATGGCTACACCTTC
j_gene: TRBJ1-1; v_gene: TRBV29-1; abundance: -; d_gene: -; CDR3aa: CSAWTKNTEAFF; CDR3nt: TGCAGCGCCTGGACAAAGAACACTGAAGCTTTCTTT
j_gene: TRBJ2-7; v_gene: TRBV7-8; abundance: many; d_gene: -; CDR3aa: CASSSSETEYEQYF; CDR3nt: TGTGCCAGCAGCTCCTCCGAGACCGAGTACGAGCAGTACTTC
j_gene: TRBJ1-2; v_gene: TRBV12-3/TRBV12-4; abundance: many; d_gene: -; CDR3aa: CASSPRGSGYTF; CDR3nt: TGTGCCAGCAGCCCCCGGGGGAGCGGCTACACCTTC
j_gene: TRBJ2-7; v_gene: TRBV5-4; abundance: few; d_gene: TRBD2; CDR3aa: CASSRTSGNYEQYF; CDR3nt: TGTGCCAGCTCACGGACTAGCGGGAACTACGAGCAGTACTTC
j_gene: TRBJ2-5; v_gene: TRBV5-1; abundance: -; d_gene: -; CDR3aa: CASSLPGDEAQYF; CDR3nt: TGCGCCAGCAGTCTTCCAGGAGACGAGGCCCAGTACTTC
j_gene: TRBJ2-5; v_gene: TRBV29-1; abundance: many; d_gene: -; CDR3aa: CSASGRETQYF; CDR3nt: TGCAGCGCCTCTGGGCGGGAGACCCAGTACTTC
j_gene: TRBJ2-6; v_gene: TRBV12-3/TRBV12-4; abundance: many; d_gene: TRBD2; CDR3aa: CATLRGGASGANVLTF; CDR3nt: TGTGCCACCCTCCGGGGGGGCGCATCTGGGGCCAACGTCCTGACTTTC
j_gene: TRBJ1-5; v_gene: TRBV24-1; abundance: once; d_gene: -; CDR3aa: CATSTGTDVRGSNQPQHF; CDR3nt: TGTGCCACCAGTACCGGGACGGATGTCCGAGGGAGCAATCAGCCCCAGCATTTT
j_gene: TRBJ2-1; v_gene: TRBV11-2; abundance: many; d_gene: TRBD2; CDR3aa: CASSLGRKTSYSYNEQFF; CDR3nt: TGTGCCAGCAGCTTAGGGAGAAAGACTAGCTACTCCTACAATGAGCAGTTCTTC
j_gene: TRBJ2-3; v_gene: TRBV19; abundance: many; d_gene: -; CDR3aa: CASSSGGVIPTDTQYF; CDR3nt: TGTGCCAGTAGCTCAGGCGGGGTTATCCCCACAGATACGCAGTATTTT
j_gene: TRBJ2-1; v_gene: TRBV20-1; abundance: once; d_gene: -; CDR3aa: CSGGPGNGEQFF; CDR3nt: TGCAGTGGAGGACCCGGGAATGGTGAGCAGTTCTTC
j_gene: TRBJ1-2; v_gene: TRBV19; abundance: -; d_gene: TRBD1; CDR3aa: CASTPGQPYGYTF; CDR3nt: TGTGCCAGTACCCCGGGACAGCCCTATGGCTACACCTTC
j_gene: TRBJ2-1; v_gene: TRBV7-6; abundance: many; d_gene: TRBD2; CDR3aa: CASSSTSGGADEQFF; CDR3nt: TGTGCCAGCAGCTCGACTAGCGGGGGGGCGGATGAGCAGTTCTTC
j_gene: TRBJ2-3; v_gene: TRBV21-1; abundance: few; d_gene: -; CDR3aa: CASSRGQGASLNTDTQYF; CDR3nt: TGTGCCAGCAGCCGGGGACAGGGGGCGTCCCTAAATACAGATACGCAGTATTTT
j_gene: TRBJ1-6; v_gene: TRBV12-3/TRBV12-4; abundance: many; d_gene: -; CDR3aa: CASSLMLTNSPLHF; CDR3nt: TGTGCCAGCAGTTTAATGCTGACCAATTCACCCCTCCACTTT
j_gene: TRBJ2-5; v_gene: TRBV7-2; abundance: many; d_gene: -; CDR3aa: CASSRFETQYF; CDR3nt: TGTGCCAGCAGCCGCTTCGAGACCCAGTACTTC
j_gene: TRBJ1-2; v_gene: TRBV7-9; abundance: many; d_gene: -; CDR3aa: CASSLIGQQPQSNYGYTF; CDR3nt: TGTGCCAGCAGCTTAATTGGCCAGCAGCCCCAGTCTAACTATGGCTACACCTTC
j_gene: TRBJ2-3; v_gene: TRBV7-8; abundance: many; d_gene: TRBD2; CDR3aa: CASSLARSSGSTDTQYF; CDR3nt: TGTGCCAGCAGCTTAGCGCGGTCTAGCGGGAGCACAGATACGCAGTATTTT
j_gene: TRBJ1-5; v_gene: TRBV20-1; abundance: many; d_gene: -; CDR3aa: CSAMGGEGRQPQHF; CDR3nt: TGCAGTGCTATGGGGGGCGAGGGGCGTCAGCCCCAGCATTTT
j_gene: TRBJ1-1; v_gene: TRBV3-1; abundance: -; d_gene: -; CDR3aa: CASSQADISGRRIRPAFF; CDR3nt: TGTGCCAGCAGCCAAGCTGACATCTCAGGACGCAGGATCCGGCCGGCTTTCTTT
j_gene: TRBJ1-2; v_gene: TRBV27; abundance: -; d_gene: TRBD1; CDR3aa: CASSFGQEYGYTF; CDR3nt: TGTGCCAGCAGTTTCGGACAGGAATATGGCTACACCTTC
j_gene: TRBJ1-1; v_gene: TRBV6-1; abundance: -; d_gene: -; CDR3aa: CASSEAETEAFF; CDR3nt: TGTGCCAGCAGTGAAGCTGAAACTGAAGCTTTCTTT
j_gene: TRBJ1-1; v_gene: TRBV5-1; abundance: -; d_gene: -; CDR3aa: CASSTQTGNTEAFF; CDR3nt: TGCGCCAGCAGCACGCAGACAGGGAACACTGAAGCTTTCTTT
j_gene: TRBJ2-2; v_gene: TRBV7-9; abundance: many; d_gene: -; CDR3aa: CASILGGAGELFF; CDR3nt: TGTGCCAGCATCCTCGGTGGGGCCGGGGAGCTGTTTTTT
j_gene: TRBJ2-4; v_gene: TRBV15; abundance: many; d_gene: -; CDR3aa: CATSPVRGRGLANIQYF; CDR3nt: TGTGCCACCAGCCCCGTCAGGGGGAGGGGGCTTGCTAACATTCAGTACTTC
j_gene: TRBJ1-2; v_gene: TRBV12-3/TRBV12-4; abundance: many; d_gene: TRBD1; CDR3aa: CASSPGTGSYGYTF; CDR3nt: TGTGCCAGCAGTCCCGGGACAGGGAGCTATGGCTACACCTTC
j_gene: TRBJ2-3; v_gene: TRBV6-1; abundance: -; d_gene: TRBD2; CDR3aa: CASGGASGSTDTQYF; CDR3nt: TGTGCCAGCGGCGGGGCTAGCGGGTCCACAGATACGCAGTATTTT
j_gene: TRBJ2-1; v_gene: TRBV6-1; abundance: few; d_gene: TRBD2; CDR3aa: CASIPGLAAYNEQFF; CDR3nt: TGTGCCAGCATTCCGGGACTAGCGGCCTACAATGAGCAGTTCTTC
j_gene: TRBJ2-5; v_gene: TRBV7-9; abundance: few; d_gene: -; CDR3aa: CASSLFADQETQYF; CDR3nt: TGTGCCAGCAGCTTATTTGCAGACCAAGAGACCCAGTACTTC
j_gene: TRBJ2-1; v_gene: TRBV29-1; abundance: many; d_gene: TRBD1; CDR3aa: CSVEDPTRDRGYNEQFF; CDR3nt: TGCAGCGTTGAAGATCCCACCCGGGACAGGGGTTACAATGAGCAGTTCTTC
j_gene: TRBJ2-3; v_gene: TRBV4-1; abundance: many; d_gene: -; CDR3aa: CASSPGPFTDTQYF; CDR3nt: TGCGCCAGCAGCCCAGGCCCCTTCACAGATACGCAGTATTTT
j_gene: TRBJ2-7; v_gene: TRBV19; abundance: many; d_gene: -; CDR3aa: CASSTSRQSYEQYF; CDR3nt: TGTGCCAGTAGTACTTCGCGACAGTCCTACGAGCAGTACTTC
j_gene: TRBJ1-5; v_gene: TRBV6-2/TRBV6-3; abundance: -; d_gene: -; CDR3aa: CASIVGIGNQPQHF; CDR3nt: TGTGCCAGCATCGTAGGGATAGGCAATCAGCCCCAGCATTTT
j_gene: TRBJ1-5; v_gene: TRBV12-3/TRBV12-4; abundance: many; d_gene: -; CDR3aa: CASTPFGGLGNQPQHF; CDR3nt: TGTGCCAGTACACCCTTTGGGGGGCTAGGCAATCAGCCCCAGCATTTT
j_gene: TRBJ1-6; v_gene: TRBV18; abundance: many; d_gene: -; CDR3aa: CASSPEGNTPLHF; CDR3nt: TGTGCCAGCTCACCAGAGGGTAATACACCCCTCCACTTT
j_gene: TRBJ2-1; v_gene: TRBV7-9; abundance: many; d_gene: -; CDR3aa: CASSPPVYNEQFF; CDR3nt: TGTGCCAGCAGCCCGCCCGTTTACAATGAGCAGTTCTTC
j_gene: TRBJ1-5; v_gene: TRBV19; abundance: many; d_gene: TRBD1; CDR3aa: CASSTITGEVWPQHF; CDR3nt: TGTGCCAGTAGTACGATTACAGGGGAAGTTTGGCCCCAGCATTTT